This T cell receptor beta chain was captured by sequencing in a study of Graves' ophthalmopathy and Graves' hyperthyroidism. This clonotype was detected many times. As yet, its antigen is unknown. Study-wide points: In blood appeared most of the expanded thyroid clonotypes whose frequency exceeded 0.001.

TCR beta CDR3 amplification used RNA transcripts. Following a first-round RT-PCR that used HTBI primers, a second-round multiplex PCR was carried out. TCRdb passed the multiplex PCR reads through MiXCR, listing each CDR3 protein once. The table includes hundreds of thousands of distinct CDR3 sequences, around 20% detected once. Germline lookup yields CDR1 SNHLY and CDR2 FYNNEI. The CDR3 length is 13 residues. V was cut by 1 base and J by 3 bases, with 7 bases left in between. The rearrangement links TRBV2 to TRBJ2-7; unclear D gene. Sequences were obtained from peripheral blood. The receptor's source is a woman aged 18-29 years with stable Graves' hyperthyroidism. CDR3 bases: TGTGCCAGCAGTGAAGTCAGTGGCTACGAGCAGTACTTC. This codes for CASSEVSGYEQYF.